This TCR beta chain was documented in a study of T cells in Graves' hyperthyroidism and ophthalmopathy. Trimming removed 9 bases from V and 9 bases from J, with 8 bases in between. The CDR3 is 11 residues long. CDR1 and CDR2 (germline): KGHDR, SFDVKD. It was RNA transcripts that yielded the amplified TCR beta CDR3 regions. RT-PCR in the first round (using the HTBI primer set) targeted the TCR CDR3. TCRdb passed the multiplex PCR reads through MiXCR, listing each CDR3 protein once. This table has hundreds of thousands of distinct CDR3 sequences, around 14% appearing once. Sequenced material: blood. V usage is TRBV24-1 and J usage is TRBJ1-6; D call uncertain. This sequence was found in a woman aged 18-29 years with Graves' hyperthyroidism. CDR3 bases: TGTGCCACCCCAACTAGTTCACCCCTCCACTTT. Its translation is CATPTSSPLHF.